Following are 26 T cell receptor beta chains from one sample sequenced in a study of Graves' ophthalmopathy and Graves' hyperthyroidism. RNA transcripts provided the template for amplifying TCR beta CDR3 regions. RT-PCR with HTBI primers came first, then second-round multiplex PCR. MiXCR, applied by TCRdb to the multiplex PCR reads, yields one record per CDR3 protein. The table has about 620,000 distinct CDR3 sequences, roughly 20% seen once. The sequencing input was peripheral blood. All receptors derive from a woman under 30 with stable Graves' hyperthyroidism. Some clones in this sample may be carry-over from other donors' samples.

The chain recombines TRBV19 with TRBJ2-7; D is ambiguous. This CDR3 is built from 13 residues. In germline, CDR1 is LNHDA, CDR2 SQIVND (reference sequence). Trimming stripped 6 bases from V and 3 bases from J, with 12 bases between. This CDR3 is CASRPGRNYEQYF. In nucleotides, the CDR3 is TGTGCCAGTAGACCTGGACGGAACTACGAGCAGTACTTC.

The V and J genes are TRBV24-1 and TRBJ1-5, with D possibly matching TRBD1 (6 bases). Per germline, CDR1 KGHDR and CDR2 SFDVKD. V lost 1 base and J 4 bases, leaving 25 bases between the germline ends. The CDR3 has 20 amino acids. DNA for the CDR3: TGTGCCACCAGTGATTTCCTCCGTCCAAGACCCAGGGGACGAAATCAGCCCCAGCATTTT. It codes for CATSDFLRPRPRGRNQPQHF.

There are a few counts of this clonotype. The genes are TRBV6-1 and TRBJ1-1; 9 bases match TRBD1. V lost 6 bases and J lost 7; bases outside the gene matches: 9. This CDR3 has 14 residues. The germline V gene encodes CDR1 MNHNS and CDR2 SASEGT. The CDR3 here is CASSVGRGQGEAFF. The CDR3 DNA follows: TGTGCCAGCAGCGTAGGTAGGGGACAGGGTGAAGCTTTCTTT.

This clonotype was observed at least ten times. J is TRBJ2-7 and V is TRBV7-8; tentatively, D is TRBD2 (5 bases). The germline V and J ends were trimmed by 2 bases and 2 bases, with 10 bases remaining between them. This CDR3 region has 14 residues. Germline loops: CDR1 SGHVS, CDR2 FQNEAQ. CDR3 in amino acids: CASSLPGTTYEQYF. In DNA form, the CDR3 reads TGTGCCAGCAGCTTACCGGGAACTACCTACGAGCAGTACTTC.

The chain employs TRBV6-1 and TRBJ2-7; 10 bases agree with TRBD1. Germline V CDR1 and CDR2: MNHNS, SASEGT. Losses at the gene ends were 8 bases for V and 3 bases for J; bases not matched to a gene: 4. The CDR3 has 13 residues. The DNA for the CDR3 is TGTGCCAGCCGACAGGGGGCCGACTACGAGCAGTACTTC. Its translation: CASRQGADYEQYF.

This clonotype was counted ten times or more. The chain joins TRBV13 to TRBJ1-2, with TRBD1 matching 10 bases. Germline lookup yields CDR1 PRHDT and CDR2 FYEKMQ (reference sequence). The CDR3 covers 14 residues. With 5 bases clipped from V and 8 bases from J, the junction kept 8 bases outside the gene matches. The CDR3 sequence: CASSASGTGEGYTF. In DNA, the CDR3 is TGTGCCAGCAGCGCCTCCGGGACAGGGGAAGGCTACACCTTC.

As regards this clonotype: This could be a read error, since a much larger clone is one nucleotide away. This chain links TRBV9 with TRBJ1-2; D not certain. Germline lookup yields CDR1 SGDLS and CDR2 YYNGEE. This CDR3 has 11 amino acids. V was clipped by 3 bases and J by 8 bases, with 8 bases between them. The CDR3 DNA reads TGTGCCAGCAGCGCCCAAGGGGGCTACACCTTC. As protein: CASSAQGGYTF.

This clonotype has at least ten counts. The rearrangement links TRBV19 to TRBJ1-2; D is unclear. In germline, CDR1 is LNHDA, CDR2 SQIVND (reference sequence). The CDR3 is made up of 12 amino acids. The V end was cut by 5 bases, the J end by 14 bases, with 18 bases between. CDR3 coding DNA: TGTGCCAGTAGTCCCCCGTATAGTGGTCAAACCTTC. The encoded protein is CASSPPYSGQTF.

The chain uses TRBV30 and TRBJ1-6; TRBD1 aligns across 11 bases. The V gene end was trimmed by 0 bases and the J gene end by 10 bases; junction bases not matched to a gene: 8. This CDR3 region has 16 residues. Germline-derived CDR1 and CDR2 are GTSNPN and SVGIG (reference sequence). DNA for the CDR3: TGTGCCTGGAGTGTACCGGGACAGGGGGACAGGTCACCCCTCCACTTT. Translation gives CAWSVPGQGDRSPLHF.

Only one count was recorded for this clonotype. The chain employs TRBV2 and TRBJ2-6, with 8 bases matching TRBD1. The CDR3 contains 14 residues. With 7 bases clipped from V and 3 bases from J, the junction kept 2 bases outside the gene matches. Germline values: CDR1 SNHLY, CDR2 FYNNEI. The CDR3 DNA sequence: TGTGCCAGCACAGGGGGCTATGGGGCCAACGTCCTGACTTTC. Translation: CASTGGYGANVLTF. The complete variable domain, with remaining parts taken from reference TRBV2 and TRBJ2-6, reads EPEVTQTPSHQVTQMGQEVILRCVPISNHLYFYWYRQILGQKVEFLVSFYNNEISEKSEIFDDQFSVERPDGSNFTLKIRSTKLEDSAMYFCASTGGYGANVLTFGAGSRLTVL.

This clonotype was recorded many times. The chain links TRBV3-1 to TRBJ1-2, with 8 bases aligning to TRBD1. The CDR3 length is 15 residues. Germline CDR1 reads LGHDT; CDR2 reads YNNKEL (reference sequence). With V trimmed by 1 base and J by 4 bases, 5 bases remained unmatched. DNA for the CDR3: TGTGCCAGCAGCCAAGGCAGGGGGCAAGGCTATGGCTACACCTTC. It is translated as CASSQGRGQGYGYTF. The full variable domain, in which reference TRBV3-1 and TRBJ1-2 provide the parts outside the CDR3, is DTAVSQTPKYLVTQMGNDKSIKCEQNLGHDTMYWYKQDSKKFLKIMFSYNNKELIINETVPNRFSPKSPDKAHLNLHINSLELGDSAVYFCASSQGRGQGYGYTFGSGTRLTVV.

The chain couples TRBV27 to TRBJ2-7; no reliable D call. Per germline, CDR1 MNHEY and CDR2 SMNVEV (reference sequence). This CDR3 spans 11 amino acids. Deletions cut 6 bases from V and 7 bases from J, with 10 bases between. The CDR3 DNA is TGTGCCAGCAGCCAAGGTGCGGAGCAGTACTTC. Translated, it gives CASSQGAEQYF.

Ten or more counts support this clonotype. The chain recombines TRBV6-5 with TRBJ1-2, with D possibly TRBD1 on 6 matching bases. CDR3 size: 16 residues. CDR1 is MNHEY and CDR2 is SVGAGI in the germline V gene. With 0 bases removed from V and 0 bases from J, the gap between germline ends came to 11 bases. The DNA for the CDR3 is TGTGCCAGCAGTTACTCATACAGGGATGCTAACTATGGCTACACCTTC. Protein product: CASSYSYRDANYGYTF.

The table lists this clonotype with many counts. The gene calls are TRBV7-8 and TRBJ1-1; D is unclear. The germline gives CDR1 SGHVS, CDR2 FQNEAQ. V was trimmed by 2 bases and J by 4 bases, leaving 14 bases between them. The CDR3 sequence is 15 residues long. CDR3 loop: CASSLKFGVGTEAFF. In nucleotides, the CDR3 is TGTGCCAGCAGCTTAAAATTCGGGGTGGGCACTGAAGCTTTCTTT.

This clonotype has ten or more counts. The chain couples TRBV9 to TRBJ1-2, with D unclear. CDR1 SGDLS and CDR2 YYNGEE come from the germline V gene. Trimming cost V 2 bases and J 8 bases, with 13 bases left between them. CDR3 length: 13 amino acids. DNA for the CDR3: TGTGCCAGCAGCGTGGGCGGCGGGGTCGGCTACACCTTC. Amino acids: CASSVGGGVGYTF.

This rearrangement joins TRBV7-3 to TRBJ1-5, with unresolved D. Between the trimmed V and J ends, which lost 0 bases and 5 bases, there was a span of 5 bases. CDR3 length: 13 amino acids. The V gene's germline CDR1 is SGHTA and CDR2 FQGTGA. The CDR3 is CASSLTEDQPQHF. CDR3 coding DNA: TGTGCCAGCAGCTTAACAGAAGATCAGCCCCAGCATTTT.

This clonotype was detected only once. Since no conserved phenylalanine or tryptophan closes the CDR3, a read error is the likely cause. The chain couples TRBV5-1 to TRBJ2-6; D call uncertain. This CDR3 has 14 residues. CDR1 SGHRS and CDR2 YFSETQ come from the germline V gene. Trimming stripped 4 bases from V and 2 bases from J, with 7 bases between. The CDR3 protein is CASSPPAGANVLTV. The CDR3 region has the DNA TGCGCCAGCAGCCCCCCGGCTGGGGCCAACGTCCTGACTGTC.

This clonotype was detected only a few times. This rearrangement joins TRBV9 to TRBJ1-2; 9 bases agree with TRBD1. Looked up from germline, CDR1 is SGDLS and CDR2 is YYNGEE. The CDR3 is made up of 14 amino acids. J was trimmed by 4 bases and V by 3 bases; bases with no gene match: 4. The CDR3 reads CASSEGQGTYGYTF. The CDR3 nucleotides are TGTGCCAGCAGCGAGGGACAGGGAACCTATGGCTACACCTTC.

In its sample, this clonotype was seen many times. J is TRBJ1-6 and V is TRBV7-2; no definite D call. Trimming took 5 bases from V and 8 from J, leaving 13 bases between them. The CDR3 covers 14 residues. Germline CDR1 and CDR2: SGHTA and FQGNSA. The CDR3: CASSLGRGYSPLHF. The CDR3 DNA reads TGTGCCAGCAGCCTTGGGCGAGGGTATTCACCCCTCCACTTT.

This clonotype was detected only a few times. The chain is built from TRBV20-1 and TRBJ2-2; the D gene is possibly TRBD2 (5 bases). V was shortened by 0 bases and J by 1 base, with 12 bases between the two germline ends. CDR3 length equals 16 residues. Germline V gene lookup returns CDR1 DFQATT and CDR2 SNEGSKA (reference sequence). CDR3 residues: CSARDGILGNTGELFF. In nucleotides, the CDR3 is TGCAGTGCTAGAGACGGGATCTTAGGGAACACCGGGGAGCTGTTTTTT.

This clonotype was seen at least ten times. The chain couples TRBV6-5 to TRBJ2-2; 9 nucleotides match TRBD2. CDR1 and CDR2 (germline): MNHEY, SVGAGI. This CDR3 is 17 amino acids long. V gave up 0 bases and J gave up 4 bases; unmatched junction bases: 6. The DNA for the CDR3 is TGTGCCAGCAGTTACTCTGGGACTAGCTTTGGCACCGGGGAGCTGTTTTTT. This translates into CASSYSGTSFGTGELFF.

The rearrangement joins TRBV6-2 or TRBV6-3 to TRBJ2-5, with 14 bases that match TRBD2. The J segment lost 13 bases and the V segment lost 4 bases, leaving 8 bases of the junction unmatched. Germline V CDR1 and CDR2: MNHEY, SVGEGT. The CDR3 is made up of 14 amino acids. The chain's CDR3 is CASSLAGLAGDWYF. DNA for the CDR3: TGTGCCAGCAGTTTAGCGGGACTAGCGGGGGACTGGTACTTC.

This chain joins TRBV6-2 or TRBV6-3 and TRBJ1-1; tentatively, D is TRBD1 (5 bases). V shed 6 bases and J shed 4 bases, with 18 bases lying between them. This CDR3 has 15 amino acids. Germline CDR1 MNHEY, CDR2 SVGEGT. CDR3 in DNA: TGTGCCAGCAGGGAGGGACCGGGCCGGAGCACTGAAGCTTTCTTT. Translating it yields CASREGPGRSTEAFF.

This chain uses TRBV4-1 with TRBJ1-2; D gene unclear. The germline V and J ends were trimmed by 2 bases and 1 base, with 14 bases remaining between them. The CDR3 has 16 amino acids. Germline V gene sequence: CDR1 MGHRA, CDR2 YSYEKL. The CDR3 protein is CASSQSIGVFNYGYTF. In nucleotides, the CDR3 is TGCGCCAGCAGCCAATCCATCGGGGTCTTTAACTATGGCTACACCTTC.

This clonotype was seen repeatedly, ten times or more. J is TRBJ2-2 and V is TRBV6-5; the D is unclear. CDR1 is MNHEY, CDR2 SVGAGI, per germline. V was cut by 5 bases and J by 1 base, with 11 bases left in between. The CDR3 length is 15 residues. CDR3 nucleotide sequence: TGTGCCAGCAGTCTGGCCTCTCTGAACACCGGGGAGCTGTTTTTT. Its protein product is CASSLASLNTGELFF.

This clonotype was observed many times. The rearrangement joins TRBV7-3 to TRBJ2-2; TRBD2 matches 9 bases. The length of the CDR3 is 15 residues. Germline V gene lookup returns CDR1 SGHTA and CDR2 FQGTGA. Germline trimming cut 5 bases from V and 1 base from J; bases unmatched to any gene: 2. The CDR3 coding sequence is TGTGCCAGCAGCCCAGCGGGAGGGAACACCGGGGAGCTGTTTTTT. Translation: CASSPAGGNTGELFF. The variable domain in full, with the rest retrieved from reference TRBV7-3 and TRBJ2-2, is GAGVSQTPSNKVTEKGKYVELRCDPISGHTALYWYRQSLGQGPEFLIYFQGTGAADDSGLPNDRFFAVRPEGSVSTLKIQRTERGDSAVYLCASSPAGGNTGELFFGEGSRLTVL.